The subject of this entry is one T cell receptor beta chain. The antigen it recognizes is unknown. Base qualities are not provided; no much larger clone lies one nucleotide away. This specimen's time point label, per the study, means: baseline before first vaccination. Vaccinee samples were obtained from the UK trials COV001 and COV002, which included a single-blind randomized controlled phase 2/3 trial of AZD1222 (ChAdOx1 nCoV-19) in healthy adults. For TCRbeta chain sequencing, PBMC samples were collected from trial participants at day 0 and at day 28 after the second dose. The CDR3 regions of human TCRbeta chains were subjected to immunosequencing. From the authors' description of their analysis: TCRs in the repertoires were compared against a reference library of SARS-CoV-2-specific TCRs that had been generated with the MIRA antigen-specificity platform. Breadth was defined as the fraction of unique TCRs that were SARS-CoV-2-associated. Depth was defined as the fraction of total T cells that were SARS-CoV-2-associated. Using the MIRA data, each spike-specific TCR was assigned both to the spike region to which the TCR was reactive and to a CD4 or CD8 class. Log10-transformed breadth and depth values were compared by one-way ANOVA with Sidak's multiple comparisons tests. TCRdb took this table from immuneACCESS and kept in-frame rearrangements with V and J called. Such tables lack part of the clones; where checked against another copy, unresolved V genes explain under half of the gap, and the rest is unexplained. V and J calls and clone size follow that table, whereas D and trimming were derived from the DNA. This sample holds 100,000 to 150,000 clones; 90% were observed only once. About 7% of the sample is held by the ten biggest clonotypes.

The sample comes from a study of T cell responses to AZD1222 COVID-19 vaccine listed by TCRdb under 2021. For the wider study: AZD1222 recipients given second doses at about 4 weeks or at about 12 weeks were pooled, since spike-specific TCR depth and breadth were not found to differ between the two schedules. Trial participants were enrolled by age into 18-55, 56-69 and 70-plus year subgroups, with about 150, 28 and 57 TCR-sequenced participants respectively. A total of 230 to 250 trial participants underwent TCR sequencing, of whom about 200 received two doses of AZD1222 and some 25 received two doses of the MenACWY control vaccine.

Summary of the overall study and its limitations: The 56-69-year group was small, and its depth increase did not reach significance, likely because of low power. Because no day 14 peak-response samples were available, the repertoires could be characterized only after the peak T cell response. Only six AZD1222 recipients were SARS-CoV-2 seropositive at baseline, limiting conclusions about previously exposed vaccinees. Participants were mostly white British, with more females than males. The authors suggested clonal diversity may have been underestimated. The vaccine-associated CD4 TCRs covered the entire spike protein, and the dominant responses fell in regions 160-218 and 743-854. A significant rise in spike-specific TCR breadth and depth was observed after two AZD1222 doses relative to day 0 and relative to MenACWY recipients. Reportedly, almost half of the unique spike-specific TCRs recognized epitopes lying outside the regions that are mutated in the B.1.351 and B.1.1.7 variants.

Taken from the germline V gene, the CDR1 and CDR2 loops are MNHEY and SVGAGI. The cysteine opens and the phenylalanine closes a CDR3 of 13 amino acids. CDR3 DNA is the only sequence kept; it has 39 bases, read in frame from the first base. For this chain, trimming is 6 bases at the V end and 3 bases at the J end, and the number of junction bases without a gene match is 4. The chain uses TRBV6-5 and TRBJ1-2; TRBD1 agrees with 7 junctional bases. Material: peripheral blood, obtained on day 0 of AZD1222 vaccination. The sequence came from an adult in good health. The CDR3 has the sequence CASRPDRDYGYTF. The DNA sequence is TGTGCCAGCAGACCCGACAGGGACTATGGCTACACCTTC.